What follows describes a single T cell receptor beta chain. Its antigen remains unknown. The junction and the germline gene differ at one end; a read error may be behind it. Prevalent HPV16 infections were excluded; only incident single HPV16 infections included. This sample is drawn from a study of T cells in women clearing cervical HPV infection. Whole-study context: Controls gave blood once infection was undetectable; cases at lesion identification. Case blood was drawn a median approximately 150 days after lesion detection. Overall study findings and caveats: Associations may precede or follow infection; HPV-specific or memory T cells were not isolated.

This table comes from immunoSEQ multiplex PCR, and its TCRdb copy is limited to in-frame clones, with some not included. The sample shows fewer than 40,000 clones, and approximately 4.2% sits with its ten largest clones. The sample was blood buffy coat. This TCR was sampled from a woman aged 18-69 years with a cervical HPV16 infection that either progressed to CIN3+ or cleared (not recorded which).

The part of the CDR3 DNA that was read is TGCGCCAGCAGCCCTCCGGGGGGTGATGAG. This encodes CASSPPGGDE. The full CDR3 sequence reads CASSPPGGDEQFF. The chain combines TRBV4-2 with TRBJ2-1; 7 bases are shared with TRBD2. The read ends 3 residues shy of where the CDR3 ends; the end is completed using the germline J gene. Germline V gene data show CDR1 as LGHNA and CDR2 as YNFKEQ. The CDR3 consists of 13 residues.